These T cell receptor beta chains were read from a single sample in a study of shared clonotypes between healthy human individuals. Clones were read by immunoSEQ multiplex PCR, and TCRdb kept only the in-frame ones, dropping some. Altogether 2,500,000 or so clones are present, more than 85% being singletons, with the ten largest covering roughly 0.36%. Sequences were obtained from naive CD4+ T cells from PBMCs. The source of these receptors is a man younger than 35 in good health. Some clones in this sample may be carry-over from other donors' samples. Each CDR3 is given with its conserved first and last residue. D genes are given only for firm matches. Where a row states a size, it is once, few, many or the class of an expanded clone; other rows omit it.

j_gene: TRBJ1-4; abundance: .; d_gene: .; v_gene: TRBV5-5; CDR3nt: TGTGCCAGCAGCTTCGGAGGGCCGCAACAAAAGGTTTTT; CDR3aa: CASSFGGPQQKVF
j_gene: TRBJ1-2; abundance: few; d_gene: .; v_gene: TRBV6-1; CDR3nt: TGTGCCAGCAGTGAACGTGGCAGGGGATGGAGCTATGGCTACACCTTC; CDR3aa: CASSERGRGWSYGYTF
j_gene: TRBJ2-7; abundance: once; d_gene: .; v_gene: TRBV25-1; CDR3nt: TGTGCCAGCACCCCATCTCGGGGCGCCATCTCCTACGAGCAGTACTTC; CDR3aa: CASTPSRGAISYEQYF
j_gene: TRBJ2-1; abundance: .; d_gene: TRBD2; v_gene: TRBV11-1; CDR3nt: TGTGCCAGCAGCTTACGCGGCGGGAGCTCCTACAATGAGCAGTTCTTC; CDR3aa: CASSLRGGSSYNEQFF
j_gene: TRBJ2-3; abundance: .; d_gene: TRBD2; v_gene: TRBV7-9; CDR3nt: TGTGCCAGCAGCGGCGGGACTAGCGGTAGCACAGATACGCAGTATTTT; CDR3aa: CASSGGTSGSTDTQYF
j_gene: TRBJ2-1; abundance: .; d_gene: .; v_gene: TRBV7-9; CDR3nt: TGTGCCAGCAGCTTAGCGCTATGGCAAGGATACAATGAGCAGTTCTTC; CDR3aa: CASSLALWQGYNEQFF
j_gene: TRBJ2-3; abundance: .; d_gene: TRBD2; v_gene: TRBV28; CDR3nt: TGTGCCAGCAGCTATTTATCGGGACTAGCGGGGGCAGATACGCAGTATTTT; CDR3aa: CASSYLSGLAGADTQYF
j_gene: TRBJ2-7; abundance: .; d_gene: TRBD2; v_gene: TRBV19; CDR3nt: TGTGCCAGTAGTGTGTCTAGCGGGTCCTCCTACGAGCAGTACTTC; CDR3aa: CASSVSSGSSYEQYF
j_gene: TRBJ1-1; abundance: once; d_gene: .; v_gene: TRBV14; CDR3nt: TGTGCCAGCAGCCAAGATAACTACGGAGGTTTAAAGGCTTTCTTT; CDR3aa: CASSQDNYGGLKAFF
j_gene: TRBJ2-2; abundance: .; d_gene: TRBD2; v_gene: TRBV5-1; CDR3nt: TGCGCCAGCAGCTACTTACTAGCGGGAGGGTCGTCCACCGGGGAGCTGTTTTTT; CDR3aa: CASSYLLAGGSSTGELFF
j_gene: TRBJ1-2; abundance: once; d_gene: .; v_gene: TRBV9; CDR3nt: TGTGCCAGCACCCTGGGGAGCGGTGACTATGGCTACACCTTC; CDR3aa: CASTLGSGDYGYTF
j_gene: TRBJ2-5; abundance: .; d_gene: TRBD1; v_gene: TRBV6-5; CDR3nt: TGTGCCAGCAGTCGACAGGGGGCCCAGGAGACCCAGTACTTC; CDR3aa: CASSRQGAQETQYF
j_gene: TRBJ2-7; abundance: .; d_gene: .; v_gene: TRBV9; CDR3nt: TGTGCCAGCAGCCCCAGACCGAGCTCCTACGAGCAGTACTTC; CDR3aa: CASSPRPSSYEQYF
j_gene: TRBJ2-3; abundance: .; d_gene: .; v_gene: TRBV5-1; CDR3nt: TGCGCCAGCAGCTTGGGTACCGGACAAGGGTTCTCAGATACGCAGTATTTT; CDR3aa: CASSLGTGQGFSDTQYF
j_gene: TRBJ2-1; abundance: .; d_gene: .; v_gene: TRBV5-4; CDR3nt: TGTGCCAGCAGCTTGGCCGCAGGAGGGGACTACAATGAGCAGTTCTTC; CDR3aa: CASSLAAGGDYNEQFF
j_gene: TRBJ2-2; abundance: .; d_gene: .; v_gene: TRBV18; CDR3nt: TGTGCCAGCTCACTATTACCGGGACACAAGACCGGGGAGCTGTTTTTT; CDR3aa: CASSLLPGHKTGELFF
j_gene: TRBJ1-2; abundance: .; d_gene: .; v_gene: TRBV5-1; CDR3nt: TGCGCCAGCAGCTTAACCGGGGTAGACTATGGCTACACCTTC; CDR3aa: CASSLTGVDYGYTF
j_gene: TRBJ2-5; abundance: .; d_gene: .; v_gene: TRBV27; CDR3nt: TGTGCCAGCAGTTCCACCCCGGAATGGCCCACTTACTTC; CDR3aa: CASSSTPEWPTYF
j_gene: TRBJ1-1; abundance: .; d_gene: .; v_gene: TRBV6-5; CDR3nt: TGTGCCAGCAGAGAAACAGGGAACACTGAAGCTTTCTTT; CDR3aa: CASRETGNTEAFF
j_gene: TRBJ1-5; abundance: once; d_gene: .; v_gene: TRBV6-6; CDR3nt: TGTGCCAGCAGTTACAGCCGCAATCAGCCCCAGCATTTT; CDR3aa: CASSYSRNQPQHF
j_gene: TRBJ1-4; abundance: .; d_gene: TRBD1; v_gene: TRBV7-6; CDR3nt: TGTGCCAGCAGCCGAGTACTACAGGGGGCGGATGAAAAACTGTTTTTT; CDR3aa: CASSRVLQGADEKLFF
j_gene: TRBJ2-1; abundance: .; d_gene: .; v_gene: TRBV4-2; CDR3nt: TGTGCCAGCAGCCAAGACGGGGCGGCGAACCGTCCCAATGAGCAGTTCTTC; CDR3aa: CASSQDGAANRPNEQFF
j_gene: TRBJ2-7; abundance: .; d_gene: .; v_gene: TRBV5-4; CDR3nt: TGTGCCAGCAGCGTCGCCCAGCCCTACGAGCAGTACTTC; CDR3aa: CASSVAQPYEQYF
j_gene: TRBJ1-5; abundance: .; d_gene: .; v_gene: TRBV21-1; CDR3nt: TGTGCCAGCAGCAATGGGACACGGAGTGGCAATCAGCCCCAGCATTTT; CDR3aa: CASSNGTRSGNQPQHF
j_gene: TRBJ2-5; abundance: .; d_gene: TRBD2; v_gene: TRBV5-6; CDR3nt: TGTGCCAGCAGCCCGGTTAGCGGGAGTGGGGAGACCCAGTACTTC; CDR3aa: CASSPVSGSGETQYF
j_gene: TRBJ2-5; abundance: .; d_gene: TRBD2; v_gene: TRBV7-9; CDR3nt: TGTGCCAGCAGCTTCCCCCGGGCTAGCGGCCAAGAGACCCAGTACTTC; CDR3aa: CASSFPRASGQETQYF
j_gene: TRBJ2-5; abundance: .; d_gene: TRBD2; v_gene: TRBV28; CDR3nt: TGTGCCAGCAGTGCGACTACCCCACTAGCGGCCTTCCAAGAGACCCAGTACTTC; CDR3aa: CASSATTPLAAFQETQYF
j_gene: TRBJ2-1; abundance: .; d_gene: .; v_gene: TRBV6-1; CDR3nt: TGTGCCAGCGAAACTGTCTACAATGAGCAGTTCTTC; CDR3aa: CASETVYNEQFF
j_gene: TRBJ2-2; abundance: .; d_gene: .; v_gene: TRBV30; CDR3nt: TGTGCCTGGAGTGTAATGGGCGGGACCGGGGAGCTGTTTTTT; CDR3aa: CAWSVMGGTGELFF
j_gene: TRBJ2-3; abundance: .; d_gene: .; v_gene: TRBV28; CDR3nt: TGTGCCAGCAGCCCGGAGATAGCGGCTAGCACAGATACGCAGTATTTT; CDR3aa: CASSPEIAASTDTQYF
j_gene: TRBJ2-7; abundance: .; d_gene: .; v_gene: TRBV7-2; CDR3nt: TGTGCCAGCAGCTTAGGAGGGGGGACCTACGAGCAGTACTTC; CDR3aa: CASSLGGGTYEQYF
j_gene: TRBJ2-3; abundance: .; d_gene: TRBD1; v_gene: TRBV7-9; CDR3nt: TGTGCCAGCAGCTCGGACAGGGGAGGGGATACGCAGTATTTT; CDR3aa: CASSSDRGGDTQYF
j_gene: TRBJ2-7; abundance: once; d_gene: .; v_gene: TRBV6-1; CDR3nt: TGTGCCAGCAGCCCCCGATCCCGGGCCTCTTACGAGCAGTACTTC; CDR3aa: CASSPRSRASYEQYF
j_gene: TRBJ2-3; abundance: once; d_gene: TRBD2; v_gene: TRBV7-2; CDR3nt: TGTGCCAGCAGCCTAGCGGGAGTCCCAGATACGCAGTATTTT; CDR3aa: CASSLAGVPDTQYF
j_gene: TRBJ2-7; abundance: .; d_gene: TRBD2; v_gene: TRBV11-2; CDR3nt: TGTGCCAGCAGCTTGATAACTGGGACTACCTACGAGCAGTACTTC; CDR3aa: CASSLITGTTYEQYF
j_gene: TRBJ1-6; abundance: .; d_gene: .; v_gene: TRBV5-6; CDR3nt: TGTGCCAGCAGCTTGAGGGGTTCGGATTCACCCCTCCACTTT; CDR3aa: CASSLRGSDSPLHF
j_gene: TRBJ2-3; abundance: .; d_gene: TRBD2; v_gene: TRBV5-1; CDR3nt: TGCGCCAGCAGCCCTGGACTAGCGGGAATCACAGATACGCAGTATTTT; CDR3aa: CASSPGLAGITDTQYF
j_gene: TRBJ2-3; abundance: .; d_gene: .; v_gene: TRBV30; CDR3nt: TGTGCCTGGAGCAAGACAGATACGCAGTATTTT; CDR3aa: CAWSKTDTQYF
j_gene: TRBJ2-7; abundance: .; d_gene: .; v_gene: TRBV19; CDR3nt: TGTGCCAGTAGTAGTCCCGGCCACAGCTCCTACGAGCAGTACTTC; CDR3aa: CASSSPGHSSYEQYF
j_gene: TRBJ2-7; abundance: .; d_gene: TRBD1; v_gene: TRBV18; CDR3nt: TGTGCCAGCTCTCGACAGGGGGCCTACGAGCAGTACTTC; CDR3aa: CASSRQGAYEQYF
j_gene: TRBJ2-3; abundance: .; d_gene: .; v_gene: TRBV9; CDR3nt: TGTGCCAGCAGCACCCATCAGGGCGGGCGTACCACAGATACGCAGTATTTT; CDR3aa: CASSTHQGGRTTDTQYF
j_gene: TRBJ1-2; abundance: .; d_gene: .; v_gene: TRBV27; CDR3nt: TGTGCCAGCAGTTGTTTCGGGTACACCTTC; CDR3aa: CASSCFGYTF
j_gene: TRBJ2-5; abundance: .; d_gene: TRBD1; v_gene: TRBV5-6; CDR3nt: TGTGCCAGCAGCTTGCCCGGGACAGACTTAGAGACCCAGTACTTC; CDR3aa: CASSLPGTDLETQYF
j_gene: TRBJ2-1; abundance: .; d_gene: TRBD1; v_gene: TRBV4-3; CDR3nt: TGCGCCAGCAGCCAAGGGTCTAGGGGGCCGGAAGGCTACAATGAGCAGTTCTTC; CDR3aa: CASSQGSRGPEGYNEQFF
j_gene: TRBJ2-1; abundance: .; d_gene: TRBD2; v_gene: TRBV6-9; CDR3nt: TGTGCCAGCAGTTCTCCCTCTAGCGGGAGTATGAAGAATGAGCAGTTCTTC; CDR3aa: CASSSPSSGSMKNEQFF
j_gene: TRBJ1-1; abundance: .; d_gene: .; v_gene: TRBV5-1; CDR3nt: TGCGCCAGCAGCTTGGACGGACGATTTATGAACACTGAAGCTTTCTTT; CDR3aa: CASSLDGRFMNTEAFF
j_gene: TRBJ1-2; abundance: .; d_gene: .; v_gene: TRBV14; CDR3nt: TGTGCCCTCAGGTACTATGGCTACACCTTC; CDR3aa: CALRYYGYTF
j_gene: TRBJ1-3; abundance: .; d_gene: .; v_gene: TRBV27; CDR3nt: TGTGCCAGCAGTTCCGGCGGGGGGCCGAGCTCTGGAAACACCATATATTTT; CDR3aa: CASSSGGGPSSGNTIYF
j_gene: TRBJ1-1; abundance: .; d_gene: .; v_gene: TRBV30; CDR3nt: TGTGCCTGGAGTGTTCAGTCCTCGAGGGTTTTCTTT; CDR3aa: CAWSVQSSRVFF
j_gene: TRBJ2-1; abundance: .; d_gene: TRBD2; v_gene: TRBV7-9; CDR3nt: TGTGCCAGCAGCCTCGGGACTAGCGGGAGGACCTCCTACAATGAGCAGTTCTTC; CDR3aa: CASSLGTSGRTSYNEQFF
j_gene: TRBJ1-4; abundance: .; d_gene: .; v_gene: TRBV28; CDR3nt: TGTGCCAGCAGTGCGACTCAGGGGTTGGCAAAACTGTTTTTT; CDR3aa: CASSATQGLAKLFF
j_gene: TRBJ1-5; abundance: .; d_gene: TRBD1; v_gene: TRBV7-8; CDR3nt: TGTGCCAGCAGCACCTCCTCAGGGGGGGGACAGCCCCAGCATTTT; CDR3aa: CASSTSSGGGQPQHF
j_gene: TRBJ2-1; abundance: .; d_gene: .; v_gene: TRBV18; CDR3nt: TGTGCCAGCTCACCCTCGAACAATGAGCAGTTCTTC; CDR3aa: CASSPSNNEQFF
j_gene: TRBJ2-5; abundance: .; d_gene: .; v_gene: TRBV9; CDR3nt: TGTGCCAGCAGCGTACGGTCGGGAGTGGAGACCCAGTACTTC; CDR3aa: CASSVRSGVETQYF
j_gene: TRBJ2-5; abundance: .; d_gene: TRBD1; v_gene: TRBV11-2; CDR3nt: TGTGCCAGCAGCCCCCAGGGGGTGGGTGCGGCCCAGTACTTC; CDR3aa: CASSPQGVGAAQYF